The sequence of this T cell receptor (beta chain) was determined in a study of T-cell reconstitution after alpha-beta-depleted transplantation in children. General study points: Counts and diversity of T cells one year after transplant came mostly from newly produced T cells. As was reported, about two months after transplant, alpha-beta T cells came from several hundred expanded graft clones. There were some patients whose high TCRbeta diversity at day 60 came from surviving recipient T cells and thymic progenitors.

This clonotype was seen many times. Its antigen is unknown. Unmatched junction bases numbered 5, after V lost 3 bases and J lost 0 bases. CDR1 and CDR2 (germline): MNHEY, SVGEGT. The CDR3 contains 16 residues. Unique molecular identifiers were used in preparing the TCRbeta library. TCRdb reanalysed the PCR reads using MiXCR and keeps one entry per CDR3 protein. Altogether 280,000 or so distinct CDR3 sequences are present, more than 9% being singletons, with the ten largest covering about a quarter. This sequence joins TRBV6-2 or TRBV6-3 and TRBJ2-1; TRBD2 matches 7 bases. The sequenced sample was peripheral blood, obtained 180 days after TCRalphabeta/CD19-depleted stem cell transplant. The sequence was collected from a male patient under 10 years old who had a stem cell transplant for chronic granulomatous disease, so the T cells may come from the graft donor. CDR3 region: CASSYPLADSYNEQFF. CDR3 coding DNA: TGTGCCAGCAGTTATCCTCTAGCGGACTCCTACAATGAGCAGTTCTTC.